A single sample is the source of the 27 T cell receptor beta chains below, sequenced in a study of T cells after yellow fever vaccination. MiXCR, run by TCRdb on the 5' RACE reads, gives a single entry per CDR3 protein. This sample has fewer than 400,000 distinct CDR3 sequences; roughly 6.2% occur once, and the top ten carry approximately 15%. Sequencing was performed on PBMCs, taken 5 days after the yellow fever booster vaccination. These receptors all come from a man younger than 40 who received the YFV17D yellow fever vaccine.

At least ten counts were recorded for this clonotype. This chain joins TRBV10-3 and TRBJ2-3; no reliable D call. CDR3 length equals 14 residues. Germline V gene data show CDR1 as ENHRY and CDR2 as SYGVKD. Trimming shortened V by 5 bases and J by 5 bases, and 14 bases separated the two germline ends. This chain's CDR3 is CAISKGTGGDTQYF. The CDR3 DNA is TGTGCCATCAGTAAAGGTACCGGTGGAGATACGCAGTATTTT.

This clonotype was found a few times. The gene calls are TRBV21-1 and TRBJ2-6; whether TRBD1, the table's D call, matches the DNA was not checked. TRBV21-1 is labeled a pseudogene. This CDR3 spans 14 amino acids. CDR3 DNA: TGTGCCGAGGAGGGGGCATTGGGGGCCAACGTCCTGACTTTC. As protein: CAEEGALGANVLTF.

This clonotype has a handful of counts. The rearrangement links TRBV2 to TRBJ2-3; 12 nucleotides match TRBD2. Germline V gene lookup returns CDR1 SNHLY and CDR2 FYNNEI. Trimming removed 11 bases from V and 4 bases from J; junction bases left unmatched: 7. This CDR3 region has 14 residues. CDR3 sequence reads: CAARLAGEADTQYF. The CDR3 bases are TGTGCCGCCCGACTAGCGGGAGAAGCAGATACGCAGTATTTT.

This clonotype was detected ten times or more. This sequence joins TRBV20-1 and TRBJ2-7; no definite D call. V gave up 6 bases and J gave up 9 bases, with 18 bases separating them. The CDR3 is made up of 12 amino acids. The germline gives CDR1 DFQATT, CDR2 SNEGSKA (reference sequence). The CDR3 coding sequence is TGCAGTGCCACCCCCGGCCATCCTCGGCAGTACTTC. Amino acids: CSATPGHPRQYF.

This clonotype has at least ten counts. V and J are TRBV5-5 and TRBJ1-6, with a tentative D call TRBD1 (6 bases). The germline CDR1 and CDR2 sequences are SGHKS and YYEKEE (reference sequence). CDR3 length: 14 residues. V gave up 0 bases and J gave up 8 bases, with 9 bases separating them. In nucleotides, the CDR3 is TGTGCCAGCAGCTTGGACGGGGGCTATTCACCCCTCCACTTT. Amino acid sequence: CASSLDGGYSPLHF.

Note on this clonotype: This may arise from a read error, as a much more abundant clone is one base away. V usage is TRBV25-1 and J usage is TRBJ2-7; unclear D gene. CDR3 length equals 12 residues. The germline CDR1 and CDR2 sequences are MGHDK and SYGVNS. CDR3 coding DNA: TGTGCCAGCAGCTTACTATCCTCCGAGCAGTACTTC. Protein product: CASSLLSSEQYF.

This clonotype appeared a few times. V gene TRBV28 combines with J gene TRBJ2-4; the D gene is possibly TRBD2 (6 bases). This CDR3 has 18 amino acids. V was clipped by 6 bases and J by 0 bases, with 21 bases between them. CDR1 is MDHEN, CDR2 SYDVKM, per germline. The CDR3 reads CASSPRRGDGRAKNIQYF. CDR3 bases: TGTGCCAGCAGCCCCAGGCGAGGGGACGGGAGAGCCAAAAACATTCAGTACTTC.

The V gene is TRBV27, the J gene TRBJ1-6; the D is unclear. Germline CDR1 MNHEY, CDR2 SMNVEV (reference sequence). The CDR3 runs to 15 residues. Trimming removed 5 bases from V and 7 bases from J, with 15 bases in between. Here the CDR3 DNA reads TGTGCCAGCAGTAGGTGGGCCTCTGGGAATTCACCCCTCCACTTT. Its protein product is CASSRWASGNSPLHF.

The chain employs TRBV5-1 and TRBJ1-4, with TRBD1 identical over 8 bases. Germline CDR1 reads SGHRS; CDR2 reads YFSETQ. The CDR3 has 16 residues. The J segment lost 3 bases and the V segment lost 2 bases, leaving 6 bases of the junction unmatched. The CDR3 is CASSFGQGEPNEKLFF. The CDR3 nucleotides are TGCGCCAGCAGCTTTGGACAGGGCGAACCTAATGAAAAACTGTTTTTT.

The gene calls are TRBV20-1 and TRBJ2-3; D is ambiguous. The germline CDR1 and CDR2 sequences are DFQATT and SNEGSKA (reference sequence). The CDR3 runs to 13 residues. V lost 5 bases and J 1 base, leaving 10 bases between the germline ends. The CDR3 nucleotides read TGCAGTGCTCCGGCCGCGGGCACAGATACGCAGTATTTT. It specifies CSAPAAGTDTQYF.

This clonotype has a count of ten or more. The chain recombines TRBV11-2 with TRBJ2-1; TRBD2 might be the D (6 bases). This CDR3 is built from 15 residues. Trimming took 2 bases from V and 3 from J, leaving 11 bases between them. The germline V gene encodes CDR1 SGHAT and CDR2 FQNNGV. The CDR3 DNA reads TGTGCCAGCAGCTTAAGAGAGGACTACTACAATGAGCAGTTCTTC. Its translation: CASSLREDYYNEQFF. The whole variable domain, remainder taken from reference TRBV11-2 and TRBJ2-1, is EAGVAQSPRYKIIEKRQSVAFWCNPISGHATLYWYQQILGQGPKLLIQFQNNGVVDDSQLPKDRFSAERLKGVDSTLKIQPAKLEDSAVYLCASSLREDYYNEQFFGPGTRLTVL.

Here the CDR3 DNA reads TGTGCCAGCAGCTTCCAACCTCTGAGACTAGCGGGCCCATACGAGCAGTACTTC. Its translation: CASSFQPLRLAGPYEQYF. V and J are TRBV7-3 and TRBJ2-7, with 10 nucleotides matching TRBD2. V lost 3 bases and J lost 4; bases outside the gene matches: 15. Per germline, CDR1 SGHTA and CDR2 FQGTGA. The CDR3 runs to 18 residues.

This chain uses TRBV7-2 with TRBJ2-7; maybe TRBD2 (6 bases). Trimming cost V 7 bases and J 7 bases, with 17 bases left between them. This CDR3 has 13 amino acids. From germline, CDR1 is SGHTA and CDR2 FQGNSA. The CDR3 nucleotides read TGTGCCAGCACCCCGGCGGCGCGGGATGAGCAGTACTTC. It specifies CASTPAARDEQYF.

This clonotype was seen repeatedly, ten times or more. The gene calls are TRBV15 and TRBJ1-1; D gene unclear. CDR1 LNHNV and CDR2 YYDKDF come from the germline V gene (reference sequence). The CDR3 consists of 12 residues. The V and J ends lost 1 base and 3 bases respectively, with 3 bases between them. DNA of the CDR3: TGTGCCACCAGCAGAGTGGACACTGAAGCTTTCTTT. This codes for CATSRVDTEAFF.

The V and J genes are TRBV5-1 and TRBJ1-1; D perhaps matches TRBD1 (6 bases). The CDR3 is made up of 17 amino acids. The germline V gene has CDR1 SGHRS and CDR2 YFSETQ. V lost 3 bases and J lost 0, with 18 bases in between. This chain's CDR3 is CASSWAVTGLMNTEAFF. The CDR3 bases are TGCGCCAGCAGCTGGGCCGTAACAGGGCTAATGAACACTGAAGCTTTCTTT. Full variable domain (missing parts from reference TRBV5-1 and TRBJ1-1): KAGVTQTPRYLIKTRGQQVTLSCSPISGHRSVSWYQQTPGQGLQFLFEYFSETQRNKGNFPGRFSGRQFSNSRSEMNVSTLELGDSALYLCASSWAVTGLMNTEAFFGQGTRLTVV.

This clonotype was seen at least ten times. The rearrangement links TRBV10-3 to TRBJ2-7, with 10 bases lining up with TRBD2. The CDR3 is made up of 16 amino acids. Germline CDR1 ENHRY, CDR2 SYGVKD. The trim removed 0 bases at V and 5 bases at J, leaving 7 bases unmatched. For the CDR3, the DNA is TGTGCCATCAGTGAGTCGAATCTAGCGGGAGCTGACGAGCAGTACTTC. Protein product: CAISESNLAGADEQYF.

The rearrangement links TRBV10-3 to TRBJ2-2; D ambiguous. The CDR3 loop spans 11 amino acids. Germline CDR1 ENHRY, CDR2 SYGVKD. V lost 8 bases and J 3 bases, leaving 4 bases between the germline ends. The CDR3 spells CAIGDTGELFF. The CDR3, as DNA: TGTGCCATCGGCGACACCGGGGAGCTGTTTTTT.

This clonotype occurred many times. The chain couples TRBV7-9 to TRBJ2-7; TRBD1 is a possible D gene (6 bases). The CDR3 has 14 amino acids. V dropped 5 bases and J dropped 2 bases, with 13 bases sitting between them. Per the germline V gene, CDR1 is SEHNR and CDR2 is FQNEAQ (reference sequence). CDR3 bases: TGTGCCAGCAGCCAAGGGACAAACCCCTACGAGCAGTACTTC. It encodes CASSQGTNPYEQYF.

This clonotype was seen only a few times. The chain employs TRBV3-1 and TRBJ2-7, with 9 bases matching TRBD2. The V and J ends lost 5 bases and 6 bases, in that order; junction bases with no gene match: 11. The germline CDR1 and CDR2 sequences are LGHDT and YNNKEL (reference sequence). The CDR3 length is 15 residues. The CDR3 here is CASSFIRTSESEQYF. The CDR3 nucleotides are TGTGCCAGCAGCTTCATCAGGACTAGCGAGAGCGAGCAGTACTTC.

This chain links TRBV7-9 with TRBJ1-2, with D hard to call. The V end was cut by 0 bases, the J end by 4 bases, with 9 bases between. CDR3 length: 14 amino acids. The germline gives CDR1 SEHNR, CDR2 FQNEAQ (reference sequence). The chain's CDR3 is CASSLAGGFYGYTF. The CDR3 bases are TGTGCCAGCAGCTTAGCAGGCGGCTTCTATGGCTACACCTTC.

This clonotype was seen repeatedly, ten times or more. The rearrangement uses TRBV7-3 and TRBJ2-1; D is uncertain. The germline V gene encodes CDR1 SGHTA and CDR2 FQGTGA. The CDR3 runs 15 residues. Trimming left V 5 bases short and J 2 bases short, with 13 bases between. The CDR3 DNA reads TGTGCCAGCAGCCCCCACCCAGGCCCCTACAATGAGCAGTTCTTC. Protein: CASSPHPGPYNEQFF.

In its sample, this clonotype was seen a few times. The V and J genes are TRBV6-1 and TRBJ2-1; D tentatively reads TRBD1 or TRBD2 (5 bases each). Trimming cost V 6 bases and J 7 bases, with 19 bases left between them. This CDR3 comprises 15 residues. Per germline, CDR1 MNHNS and CDR2 SASEGT. The CDR3 DNA sequence: TGTGCCAGCAGCCCTCGGGGCGCGCTCGGGAATGAGCAGTTCTTC. Amino acid sequence: CASSPRGALGNEQFF.

The chain links TRBV7-2 to TRBJ2-3; no clear D gene. This CDR3 spans 13 amino acids. Between the trimmed V and J ends, which lost 3 bases and 8 bases, there was a span of 12 bases. Germline lookup yields CDR1 SGHTA and CDR2 FQGNSA. The CDR3: CASSFPEPGTQYF. CDR3 coding DNA: TGTGCCAGCAGCTTCCCGGAACCCGGTACGCAGTATTTT.

This clonotype has only a few counts. This chain links TRBV4-2 with TRBJ2-7; TRBD2 agrees at 12 bases. The CDR3 contains 16 residues. Germline V gives CDR1 LGHNA, CDR2 YNFKEQ. With 1 base clipped from V and 2 bases from J, the junction kept 3 bases outside the gene matches. Here the CDR3 DNA reads TGTGCCAGCAGCCAAGGACTAGCGGGAGCCCCCTACGAGCAGTACTTC. Its translation: CASSQGLAGAPYEQYF.

There are a few counts of this clonotype. CDR3 DNA: TGCAGTGCTAGTTTCGGTGTAGGGCAAGAGACCCAGTACTTC. Protein sequence: CSASFGVGQETQYF. The chain links TRBV20-1 to TRBJ2-5; D is unresolved. CDR1 and CDR2 from the germline V gene are DFQATT and SNEGSKA (reference sequence). The CDR3 covers 14 residues. Between the trimmed V and J ends, which lost 3 bases and 2 bases, there was a span of 13 bases.

A few counts support this clonotype. This chain connects TRBV20-1 to TRBJ2-5, with 11 positions matching TRBD1. CDR3 length equals 13 residues. After removal of 6 bases from V and 2 bases from J, the junction contained 2 bases not matched to a gene. Germline assignment: CDR1 DFQATT and CDR2 SNEGSKA (reference sequence). CDR3 amino acids: CSAGDRGQETQYF. The CDR3, as DNA: TGCAGTGCGGGGGACAGGGGGCAAGAGACCCAGTACTTC.

In this sample, this clonotype turned up many times. The V and J genes are TRBV12-3 or TRBV12-4 and TRBJ2-3; D ambiguous. Deletions cut 7 bases from V and 7 bases from J, with 15 bases between. There are 13 residues in the CDR3. This chain's CDR3 is CASNLDGLNTQYF. In nucleotides, the CDR3 is TGTGCCAGCAACTTAGATGGGTTAAATACGCAGTATTTT.